Only a few counts were recorded for the clone carrying this T cell receptor (beta chain). This record comes from a study of regulatory T cells in long-lasting Graves disease. The authors built TCR beta libraries using iRepertoire HTBI primers and Arm-PCR of CDR3 regions. TCRdb recomputed calls from the multiplex PCR reads with MiXCR, one row per CDR3 protein. The sample records hundreds of thousands of distinct CDR3 sequences, approximately 16% being singletons. With V trimmed by 5 bases and J by 7 bases, 9 bases remained unmatched. Germline V gives CDR1 SGHDN, CDR2 FVKESK. The CDR3 contains 15 residues. The time point here: newly diagnosed GD, antithyroid drugs for less than 3 months. PBMCs were the source of the RNA used for TCR sequencing. This sample was also put to use in a study of T cells in Graves' hyperthyroidism and ophthalmopathy. Per that study: Among thyroid clonotypes expanded above 0.001, most also appeared in blood.

This material consisted of peripheral blood mononuclear cells (PBMCs), taken at new diagnosis, from a patient treated with antithyroid drugs. The source is a man aged 35 to 55 with Graves disease. V and J are TRBV14 and TRBJ1-1; TRBD1 agrees at 11 bases. The CDR3 protein is CASSRGQGALSEAFF. The CDR3 DNA follows: TGTGCCAGCAGCAGAGGACAGGGGGCGCTTAGTGAAGCTTTCTTT.